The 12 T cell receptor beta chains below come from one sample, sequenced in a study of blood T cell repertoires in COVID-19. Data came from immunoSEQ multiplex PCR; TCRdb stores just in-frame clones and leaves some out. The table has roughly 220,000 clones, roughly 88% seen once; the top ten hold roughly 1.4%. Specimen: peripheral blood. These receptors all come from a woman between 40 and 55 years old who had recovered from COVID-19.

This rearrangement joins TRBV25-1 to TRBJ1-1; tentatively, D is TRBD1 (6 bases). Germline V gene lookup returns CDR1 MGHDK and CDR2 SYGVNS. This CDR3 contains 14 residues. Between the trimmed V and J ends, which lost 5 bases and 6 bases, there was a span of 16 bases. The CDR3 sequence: CASSLWGRASEAFF. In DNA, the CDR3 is TGTGCCAGCAGTTTGTGGGGGCGCGCTTCTGAAGCTTTCTTT.

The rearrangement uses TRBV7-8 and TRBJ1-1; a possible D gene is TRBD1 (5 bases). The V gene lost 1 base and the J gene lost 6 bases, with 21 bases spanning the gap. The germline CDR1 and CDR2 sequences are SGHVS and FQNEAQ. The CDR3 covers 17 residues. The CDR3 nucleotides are TGTGCCAGCAGCTTAGATTTTTCTGTGGGGGGAGAAGCTGAAGCTTTCTTT. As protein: CASSLDFSVGGEAEAFF.

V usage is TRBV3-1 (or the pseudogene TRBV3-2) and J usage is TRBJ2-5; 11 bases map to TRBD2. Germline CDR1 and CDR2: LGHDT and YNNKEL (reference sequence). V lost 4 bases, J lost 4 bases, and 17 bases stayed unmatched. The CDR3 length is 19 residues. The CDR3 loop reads CASSPLRGLAGGRRETQYF. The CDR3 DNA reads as TGTGCCAGCAGCCCCCTCCGAGGTTTAGCGGGGGGGCGGCGAGAGACCCAGTACTTC.

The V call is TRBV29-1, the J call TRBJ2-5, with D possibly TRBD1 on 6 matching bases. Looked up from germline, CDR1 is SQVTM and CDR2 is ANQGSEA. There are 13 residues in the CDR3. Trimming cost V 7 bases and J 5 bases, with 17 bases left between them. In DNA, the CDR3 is TGCAGCGCCGAAATAACAGGGACCGAGACCCAGTACTTC. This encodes CSAEITGTETQYF.

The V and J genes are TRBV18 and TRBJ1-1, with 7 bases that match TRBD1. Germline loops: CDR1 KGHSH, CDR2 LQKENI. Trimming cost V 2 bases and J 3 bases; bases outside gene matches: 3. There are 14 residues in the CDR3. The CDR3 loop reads CASSPAGQDTEAFF. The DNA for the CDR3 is TGTGCCAGCTCACCAGCCGGACAGGACACTGAAGCTTTCTTT. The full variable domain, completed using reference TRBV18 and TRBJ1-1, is NAGVMQNPRHLVRRRGQEARLRCSPMKGHSHVYWYRQLPEEGLKFMVYLQKENIIDESGMPKERFSAEFPKEGPSILRIQQVVRGDSAAYFCASSPAGQDTEAFFGQGTRLTVV.

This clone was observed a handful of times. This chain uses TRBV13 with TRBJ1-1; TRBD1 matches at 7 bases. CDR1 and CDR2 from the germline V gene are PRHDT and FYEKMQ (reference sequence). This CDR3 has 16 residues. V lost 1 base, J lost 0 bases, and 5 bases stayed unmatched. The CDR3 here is CASSLATGDLNTEAFF. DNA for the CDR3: TGTGCCAGCAGCTTAGCAACAGGGGACCTGAACACTGAAGCTTTCTTT.

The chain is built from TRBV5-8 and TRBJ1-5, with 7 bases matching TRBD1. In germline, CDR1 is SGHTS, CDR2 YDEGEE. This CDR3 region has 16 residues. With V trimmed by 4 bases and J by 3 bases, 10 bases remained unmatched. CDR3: CASSQGGGGFNQPQHF. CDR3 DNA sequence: TGTGCCAGCAGCCAGGGGGGTGGAGGTTTCAATCAGCCCCAGCATTTT.

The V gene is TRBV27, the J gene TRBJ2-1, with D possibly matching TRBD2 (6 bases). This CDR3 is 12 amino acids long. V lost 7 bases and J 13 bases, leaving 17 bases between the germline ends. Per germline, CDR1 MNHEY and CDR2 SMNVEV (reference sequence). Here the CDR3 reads CASTSNGGLQFF. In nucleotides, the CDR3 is TGTGCCAGCACCTCAAATGGGGGGTTACAGTTCTTC.

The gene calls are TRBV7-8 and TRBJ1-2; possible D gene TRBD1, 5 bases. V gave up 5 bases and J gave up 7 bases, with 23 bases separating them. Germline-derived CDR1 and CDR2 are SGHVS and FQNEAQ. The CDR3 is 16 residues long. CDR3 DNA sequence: TGTGCCAGCAGCCCATCACTCGCGGGACCGTTGAGTGGCTACACCTTC. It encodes CASSPSLAGPLSGYTF.

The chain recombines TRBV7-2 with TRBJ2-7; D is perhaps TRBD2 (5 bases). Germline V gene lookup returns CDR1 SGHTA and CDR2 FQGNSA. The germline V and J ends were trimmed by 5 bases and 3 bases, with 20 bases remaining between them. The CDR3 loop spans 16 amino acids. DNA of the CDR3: TGTGCCAGCAGCCCAAGTGGCTCCGGGGTGGGCTACGAGCAGTACTTC. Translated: CASSPSGSGVGYEQYF.

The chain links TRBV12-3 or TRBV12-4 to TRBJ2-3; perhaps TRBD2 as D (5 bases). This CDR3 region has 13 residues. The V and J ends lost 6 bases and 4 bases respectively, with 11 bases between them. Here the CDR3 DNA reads TGTGCCAGCAGCGCCACTAGGCCAGATACGCAGTATTTT. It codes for CASSATRPDTQYF.

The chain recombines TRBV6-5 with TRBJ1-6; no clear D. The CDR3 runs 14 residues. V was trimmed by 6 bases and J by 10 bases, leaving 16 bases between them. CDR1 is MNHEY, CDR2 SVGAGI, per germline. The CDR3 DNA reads TGTGCCAGCAGCCGCGACATCACTAGCTCACCCCTCCACTTT. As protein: CASSRDITSSPLHF.